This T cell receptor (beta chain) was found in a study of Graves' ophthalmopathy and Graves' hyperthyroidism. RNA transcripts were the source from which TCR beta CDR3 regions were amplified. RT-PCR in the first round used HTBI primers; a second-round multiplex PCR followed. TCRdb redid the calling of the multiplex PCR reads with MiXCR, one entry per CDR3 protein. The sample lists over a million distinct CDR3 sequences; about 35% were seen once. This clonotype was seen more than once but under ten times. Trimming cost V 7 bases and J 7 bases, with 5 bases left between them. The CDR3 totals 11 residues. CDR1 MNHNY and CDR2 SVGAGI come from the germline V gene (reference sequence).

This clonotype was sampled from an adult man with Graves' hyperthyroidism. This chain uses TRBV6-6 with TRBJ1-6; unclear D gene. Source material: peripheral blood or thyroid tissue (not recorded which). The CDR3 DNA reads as TGTGCCAGCATGTCGAATTCACCCCTCCACTTT. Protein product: CASMSNSPLHF.